This paragraph covers one T cell receptor (beta chain) sequence. Its antigen remains unknown. These data come from a study of cytomegalovirus exposure and HLA in healthy donors. As for the donors, each was a healthy bone marrow donor. Both 60 Vbeta primers and 13 Jbeta primers went into the PCR. Clones were read by immunoSEQ multiplex PCR, and TCRdb kept only the in-frame ones, dropping some. The data hold fewer than 250,000 clones, with roughly 80% observed a single time. V lost 0 bases and J 6 bases, leaving 15 bases between the germline ends. This CDR3 comprises 15 residues. Germline CDR1 LGHNA, CDR2 YNFKEQ. Study findings and constraints: The classifier, whose performance was assessed in both the original and validation cohorts, reportedly diagnosed cytomegalovirus status with high specificity and sensitivity. Some TCR beta chains (164 of them) were listed as cytomegalovirus-associated. Reportedly, TCR beta sequences accurately predicted HLA-A and HLA-B alleles in most subjects.

This sequence joins TRBV4-2 and TRBJ2-7, with D possibly matching TRBD1 (5 bases). Input material: PBMCs. The source of this sequence is a man under 40 in good health and CMV-seronegative. The CDR3 bases are TGTGCCAGCAGCCAAGAGACAGTGGACCCCTCCGAGCAGTACTTC. Residues: CASSQETVDPSEQYF.